Each of the 6 T cell receptor beta chains below was sequenced from the same sample in a study of T cell responses to AZD1222 COVID-19 vaccine. Here immunoSEQ multiplex PCR was the method, and the copy in TCRdb shows in-frame clones only, minus some. The sample records approximately 200,000 clones, approximately 94% being singletons. The sequencing used peripheral blood, collected 28 days after the second dose of the MenACWY control vaccine. The receptors stem from an adult who received the MenACWY meningococcal vaccine as a control.

V is TRBV5-1 and J is TRBJ1-2; unclear D gene. The CDR3 extends over 15 amino acids. Germline CDR1 is SGHRS and CDR2 is YFSETQ. V gave up 4 bases and J gave up 3 bases, with 16 bases separating them. CDR3 sequence (DNA): TGCGCCAGCAGCCCAGAGGAGGCGGGTGACTATGGCTACACCTTC. It is translated as CASSPEEAGDYGYTF.

CDR3 amino acids: CASSGTSTDTQYF. The CDR3, as DNA: TGTGCCAGCAGCGGTACTAGCACAGATACGCAGTATTTT. V is TRBV9 and J is TRBJ2-3; no clear D. CDR3 length equals 13 residues. Trimming pared 3 bases from V and 0 bases from J, leaving 5 bases between. Germline CDR1 SGDLS, CDR2 YYNGEE.

The gene calls are TRBV18 and TRBJ2-3, with a possible D match to TRBD1 (5 bases). Trimming removed 3 bases at V and 0 bases at J, with 10 bases between. Germline V gene data show CDR1 as KGHSH and CDR2 as LQKENI. The CDR3 sequence is 15 residues long. This chain's CDR3 is CASSPEGDSTDTQYF. The DNA for the CDR3 is TGTGCCAGCTCACCTGAAGGGGATAGCACAGATACGCAGTATTTT.

The chain links TRBV19 to TRBJ2-2; TRBD1 might be the D (5 bases). Trimming pared 0 bases from V and 7 bases from J, leaving 12 bases between. The germline V gene has CDR1 LNHDA and CDR2 SQIVND (reference sequence). The CDR3 consists of 15 residues. The DNA of the CDR3 is TGTGCCAGTAGTATAGAACAGGTATTCGGCGGGGAGCTGTTTTTT. Encoded protein: CASSIEQVFGGELFF.

The chain uses TRBV28 and TRBJ1-5; D is uncertain. This CDR3 spans 17 amino acids. Looked up from germline, CDR1 is MDHEN and CDR2 is SYDVKM. The V and J ends lost 5 bases and 0 bases respectively, with 17 bases between them. This CDR3 reads CASSPRGQKNSNQPQHF. The CDR3 nucleotides are TGTGCCAGCAGTCCCCGAGGGCAGAAGAATAGCAATCAGCCCCAGCATTTT.

The chain joins TRBV7-6 to TRBJ2-3; 8 bases are shared with TRBD2. The germline gives CDR1 SGHVS, CDR2 FNYEAQ. The junction had 7 bases not matched to a gene; V was cut back by 6 bases and J by 5 bases. The CDR3 has 14 amino acids. CDR3 in amino acids: CASRPTAGEDTQYF. The CDR3 DNA sequence: TGTGCCAGCAGACCTACAGCGGGAGAAGATACGCAGTATTTT. Drawing the rest from reference TRBV7-6 and TRBJ2-3, the complete variable domain is GAGVSQSPRYKVTKRGQDVALRCDPISGHVSLYWYRQALGQGPEFLTYFNYEAQQDKSGLPNDRFSAERPEGSISTLTIQRTEQRDSAMYRCASRPTAGEDTQYFGPGTRLTVL.